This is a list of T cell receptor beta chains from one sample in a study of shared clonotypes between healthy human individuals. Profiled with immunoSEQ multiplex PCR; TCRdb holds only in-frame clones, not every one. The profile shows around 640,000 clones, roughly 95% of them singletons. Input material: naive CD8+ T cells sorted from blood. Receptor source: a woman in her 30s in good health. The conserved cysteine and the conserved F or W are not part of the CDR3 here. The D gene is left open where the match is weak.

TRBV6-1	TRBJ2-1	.	ASGPRDEQF
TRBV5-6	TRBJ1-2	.	ASSPTTGNYGYT
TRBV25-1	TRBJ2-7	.	ASSESGGTYEQY
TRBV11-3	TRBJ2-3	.	ASSVEGGTDTQY
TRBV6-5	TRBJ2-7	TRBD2	ASSPGLAAYEQY
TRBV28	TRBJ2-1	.	ASSLSRDYNEQF
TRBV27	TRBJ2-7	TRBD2	ASLGLAGESYEQY
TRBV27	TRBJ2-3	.	ASSLSVSRTDTQY
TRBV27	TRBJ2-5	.	ASGVRETQY
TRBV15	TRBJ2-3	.	ATSDTDTQY
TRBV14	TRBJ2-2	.	ASSQVSTGELF
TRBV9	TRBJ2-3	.	ASSGSTDTQY
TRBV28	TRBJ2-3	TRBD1	ASSPGQLTDTQY
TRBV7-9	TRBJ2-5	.	ASSFTTAPVTQY